This T cell receptor (beta chain) stems from a study of CD4 T cells in relation to SARS-CoV-2 and coronaviruses. On the study more broadly: ViraFEST: approximately 10-day antigen culture of PBMCs, then TCR beta CDR3 sequencing.

The data were produced by immunoSEQ multiplex PCR, yet TCRdb's version contains in-frame clones alone and is incomplete. The sample records about 36,000 clones, around 77% being singletons. This CDR3 is built from 15 residues. V trimming: 1 base; J trimming: 2 bases; junction bases outside the gene matches: 1. Per the germline V gene, CDR1 is MNHNS and CDR2 is SASEGT. CD4 enrichment then naive enrichment separated naive from memory CD4+ cells. Sorted naive or memory CD4+ cells met CEF peptides for 10 days. A word on this clone: As yet, its antigen is unknown.

The receptor was derived from an adult with COVID-19. V usage is TRBV6-1 and J usage is TRBJ2-7, with 11 bases aligning to TRBD1. Input material: memory CD4+ T cells from PBMCs, cultured in vitro. The chain's CDR3 is CASSEGTGGAYEQYF. The CDR3 bases are TGTGCCAGCAGTGAAGGGACAGGGGGCGCCTACGAGCAGTACTTC.